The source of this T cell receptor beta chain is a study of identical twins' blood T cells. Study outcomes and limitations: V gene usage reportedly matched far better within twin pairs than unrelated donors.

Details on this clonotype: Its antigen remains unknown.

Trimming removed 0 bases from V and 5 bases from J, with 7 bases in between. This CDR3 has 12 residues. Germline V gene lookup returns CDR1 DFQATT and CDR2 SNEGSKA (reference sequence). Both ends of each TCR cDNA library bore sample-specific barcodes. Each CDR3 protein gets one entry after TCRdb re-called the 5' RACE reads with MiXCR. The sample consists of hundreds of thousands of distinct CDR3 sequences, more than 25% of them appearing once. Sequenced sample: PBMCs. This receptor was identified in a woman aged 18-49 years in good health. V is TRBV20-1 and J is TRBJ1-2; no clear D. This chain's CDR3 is CSARDRFYGYTF. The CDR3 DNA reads TGCAGTGCTAGAGATCGATTTTATGGCTACACCTTC.